The subject of this entry is one T cell receptor (beta chain). Antigen specificity is unknown. This record comes from a study of T cells in Graves' hyperthyroidism and ophthalmopathy. Study-level results: Ophthalmopathy and stable hyperthyroidism were told apart by a 13 V-J model. In blood, most of the thyroid clonotypes expanded above 0.001 were also present.

What was amplified from RNA transcripts were TCR beta CDR3 regions. TCR CDR3 regions were first amplified by RT-PCR with HTBI primers. MiXCR, run by TCRdb on the multiplex PCR reads, gives a single entry per CDR3 protein. The data contain 200,000 to 250,000 distinct CDR3 sequences, approximately 23% of them singletons. Approximately 10 ml of fresh peripheral blood supplied the PBMCs. Germline V lookup: CDR1 SGHTA, CDR2 FQGNSA. This CDR3 is built from 13 residues. Trimming pared 2 bases from V and 9 bases from J, leaving 13 bases between. This TCR was recovered from a woman aged 40 to 55 with Graves' ophthalmopathy. The sample consisted of blood. The chain carries TRBV7-2 and TRBJ2-5; D uncertain. The CDR3 DNA follows: TGTGCCAGCAGCTTACAGAACCTAAGGGCCCAGTACTTC. Its translation is CASSLQNLRAQYF.